This passage covers 22 T cell receptor beta chains from one sample sequenced in a study of T and B cells in COVID-19 patients. Each TRB amplification used roughly 220-550 ng of genomic DNA from blood. TRB rearrangements were amplified by multiplex PCR with BIOMED2 TRB-A/B primers. TCRdb fed the multiplex PCR reads into MiXCR, producing one record per CDR3 protein. Of a few thousand distinct CDR3 sequences detected, roughly a quarter appear once; the ten largest clones hold around two thirds. Sequenced sample: blood. The receptors originated from a human donor with active COVID-19.

This clonotype was recorded many times. The chain employs TRBV6-5 and TRBJ1-1, with 7 bases lining up with TRBD1. V shed 8 bases, J shed 3 bases, and the junction held 21 bases outside the gene matches. The CDR3 is 18 amino acids. Germline CDR1 is MNHEY and CDR2 is SVGAGI. The DNA of the CDR3 is TGTGCCAGCTCAGTTATTTATTCAGGGGGGAGGATGTACACTGAAGCTTTCTTT. Its protein is CASSVIYSGGRMYTEAFF.

The chain employs TRBV5-4 and TRBJ2-6; D is possibly TRBD2 (5 bases). This CDR3 is built from 17 residues. Trimming cost V 0 bases and J 4 bases, with 14 bases left between them. CDR1 SGHNT and CDR2 YYREEE come from the germline V gene (reference sequence). CDR3 nucleotides: TGTGCCAGCAGCTTGGGCACCGGACTTTCCGGGGCCAACGTCCTGACTTTC. It specifies CASSLGTGLSGANVLTF.

Comments on this clonotype: One end of the junction is discordant with germline, which a read error may explain. V and J are TRBV15 and TRBJ1-5; 11 bases align to TRBD1. The length of the CDR3 is 17 residues. Per the germline V gene, CDR1 is LNHNV and CDR2 is YYDKDF (reference sequence). The CDR3, as DNA: TGTGCGACCAGCAGGGGGACAGGGGGGGATAGCAATCAGCCCCAGCATTTT. Its protein product is CATSRGTGGDSNQPQHF.

Notes on this clonotype: This may arise from a read error, as a much more abundant clone is one base away. The V gene is TRBV18, the J gene TRBJ1-4, with 7 positions matching TRBD1. Germline assignment: CDR1 KGHSH and CDR2 LQKENI. The CDR3 sequence is 13 residues long. The CDR3 nucleotides are TGTGTCAGCTCAAGGGGGCGCGATGAAAAACTGTTTTTT. As protein: CVSSRGRDEKLFF.

This clonotype has a handful of counts. The gene calls are TRBV6-1 and TRBJ2-1; the match to TRBD1 covers 7 bases. Trimming at V came to 5 bases and at J to 3 bases, leaving 7 bases not matched to a gene. Looked up from germline, CDR1 is MNHNS and CDR2 is SASEGT. This CDR3 region has 15 residues. CDR3 residues: CASSIDRVSYNEQFF. The CDR3 DNA sequence: TGTGCCAGCAGTATCGACAGGGTCAGCTACAATGAGCAGTTCTTC.

Within the sample, this clonotype is medium-sized. J is TRBJ1-2 and V is TRBV29-1; possibly TRBD1 for D (5 bases). CDR3 length equals 14 residues. Deletions cut 5 bases from V and 1 base from J, with 14 bases between. In germline, CDR1 is SQVTM, CDR2 ANQGSEA. Here the CDR3 DNA reads TGCAGCGTTAGAGCGACAGAGAATAACTATGGCTACACCTTC. Its translation is CSVRATENNYGYTF.

This chain joins TRBV28 and TRBJ2-7; D is perhaps TRBD1 (6 bases). Trimming took off 8 bases at V and 3 bases at J, with 29 bases between the two ends. The CDR3 has 18 residues. The germline V gene encodes CDR1 MDHEN and CDR2 SYDVKM. CDR3 coding DNA: TGTGCCAGCTTCAGTGCGGTAGTTCGGCAGGGGATAGACTACGAGCAGTACTTC. This sequence encodes CASFSAVVRQGIDYEQYF.

A few counts support this clonotype. The J gene is TRBJ1-1, the V gene TRBV7-9; 7 bases are shared with TRBD1. Per the germline V gene, CDR1 is SEHNR and CDR2 is FQNEAQ (reference sequence). There are 15 residues in the CDR3. V was clipped by 1 base and J by 1 base; unmatched bases: 3. The CDR3 sequence: CASSLGTGGNTEAFF. CDR3 sequence (DNA): TGTGCCAGCAGCTTAGGGACAGGTGGGAACACTGAAGCTTTCTTT. The full variable domain, in which reference TRBV7-9 and TRBJ1-1 provide the parts outside the CDR3, is DTGVSQNPRHKITKRGQNVTFRCDPISEHNRLYWYRQTLGQGPEFLTYFQNEAQLEKSRLLSDRFSAERPKGSFSTLEIQRTEQGDSAMYLCASSLGTGGNTEAFFGQGTRLTVV.

This clonotype appeared a few times. The V gene is TRBV6-2 or TRBV6-3, the J gene TRBJ2-1, with D perhaps TRBD1 (5 bases). This CDR3 region has 14 residues. The V end was cut by 2 bases, the J end by 10 bases, with 15 bases between. Germline V gene sequence: CDR1 MNHEY, CDR2 SVGEGT. As DNA, the CDR3 is TGTGCCAGCAGTTACGTTGGAGTAGCAGGGGAGCAGTTCTTC. Encoded protein: CASSYVGVAGEQFF.

Within the sample, this clonotype is medium-sized (0.01 to 0.1%). The rearrangement joins TRBV19 to TRBJ1-6, with a possible D match to TRBD1 (5 bases). Germline V lookup: CDR1 LNHDA, CDR2 SQIVND (reference sequence). Trimming removed 3 bases from V and 7 bases from J, with 13 bases in between. The length of the CDR3 is 15 residues. The CDR3 bases are TGTGCCAGTAGTATGGGGCAGGGAAACAATTCACCCCTCCACTTT. Translated: CASSMGQGNNSPLHF. The variable domain in full, completed from reference TRBV19 and TRBJ1-6, reads DGGITQSPKYLFRKEGQNVTLSCEQNLNHDAMYWYRQDPGQGLRLIYYSQIVNDFQKGDIAEGYSVSREKKESFPLTVTSAQKNPTAFYLCASSMGQGNNSPLHFGNGTRLTVT.

Within the sample, this clonotype is medium-sized. The chain combines TRBV15 with TRBJ2-3; tentatively, D is TRBD1 (5 bases). CDR1 is LNHNV and CDR2 is YYDKDF in the germline V gene (reference sequence). The CDR3 runs 14 residues. V lost 2 bases and J lost 1, with 7 bases in between. CDR3 nucleotides: TGTGCCACCAGCAGACAGGGTGGCACAGATACGCAGTATTTT. This sequence encodes CATSRQGGTDTQYF.

This clonotype is categorized as medium-sized. The CDR3 spells CASSRQPYGYTF. CDR3 sequence (DNA): TGTGCCAGCAGTCGACAGCCCTATGGCTACACCTTC. The rearrangement links TRBV6-5 to TRBJ1-2; D may be TRBD1 (5 bases). V lost 5 bases, J lost 4 bases, and 8 bases lay in between. Germline CDR1 MNHEY, CDR2 SVGAGI. The CDR3 is 12 amino acids.

V gene TRBV5-1 combines with J gene TRBJ2-5; possibly TRBD2 for D (7 bases). V was clipped by 4 bases and J by 1 base, with 17 bases between them. The CDR3 length is 16 residues. Germline CDR1 and CDR2: SGHRS and YFSETQ. The CDR3 nucleotides read TGCGCCAGCAGCGTGGGGGGGGGGCAGAGCCAAGAGACCCAGTACTTC. Translation gives CASSVGGGQSQETQYF.

This clonotype rates as medium-sized. V and J are TRBV30 and TRBJ1-4; D uncertain. CDR3 length equals 12 residues. Germline V gene data show CDR1 as GTSNPN and CDR2 as SVGIG (reference sequence). V lost 0 bases to trimming and J lost 13 bases, with 12 bases between them. CDR3 DNA: TGTGCCTGGAGTGTTAACGCAGCGGTACTGTTTTTT. Its translation is CAWSVNAAVLFF.

In its sample, this clonotype is medium-sized (0.01 to 0.1%). This chain uses TRBV18 with TRBJ2-6, with 10 bases fitting TRBD1. Germline CDR1 is KGHSH and CDR2 is LQKENI. V dropped 3 bases and J dropped 1; count of bases not matched to a gene: 6. This CDR3 contains 18 residues. The CDR3 DNA is TGTGCCAGCTCACCCCAGGGGGACAGGGGTTCTGGGGCCAACGTCCTGACTTTC. Residues: CASSPQGDRGSGANVLTF.

By frequency in the sample, this clonotype is medium-sized. The rearrangement links TRBV11-2 to TRBJ1-1, with D hard to call. Germline assignment: CDR1 SGHAT and CDR2 FQNNGV. The CDR3 runs 19 residues. Trimming left V 0 bases short and J 4 bases short, with 24 bases between. CDR3 in DNA: TGTGCCAGCAGCTTAGATCATCTGCTTCGGGCACAAGGAGGCACTGAAGCTTTCTTT. Its protein is CASSLDHLLRAQGGTEAFF.

The chain combines TRBV4-2 with TRBJ2-7, with D uncertain. The germline V gene encodes CDR1 LGHNA and CDR2 YNFKEQ. This CDR3 is 15 amino acids long. Trimming pared 1 base from V and 3 bases from J, leaving 13 bases between. CDR3 sequence (DNA): TGTGCCAGCAGCCAAGGTACGAGATCCGGCTACGAGCAGTACTTC. Its protein is CASSQGTRSGYEQYF.

This clonotype has just a few counts. The chain carries TRBV5-4 and TRBJ1-3, with unresolved D. CDR1 is SGHNT, CDR2 YYREEE, per germline (reference sequence). The CDR3 runs 16 residues. Trimming left V 0 bases short and J 2 bases short, with 12 bases between. DNA for the CDR3: TGTGCCAGCAGCTTGGGGCTGGATGCGGCTGGAAACACCATATATTTT. Translated: CASSLGLDAAGNTIYF. Together with reference TRBV5-4 and TRBJ1-3, the CDR3 gives the full variable domain: ETGVTQSPTHLIKTRGQQVTLRCSSQSGHNTVSWYQQALGQGPQFIFQYYREEENGRGNFPPRFSGLQFPNYSSELNVNALELDDSALYLCASSLGLDAAGNTIYFGEGSWLTVV.

In its sample, this clonotype was seen a few times. CDR3 sequence: CSATKGSNQPQHF. The CDR3 nucleotides are TGCAGTGCTACGAAGGGTAGCAATCAGCCCCAGCATTTT. V is TRBV20-1 and J is TRBJ1-5, with D unclear. CDR3 length: 13 residues. V was trimmed by 4 bases and J by 0 bases, leaving 7 bases between them. Per germline, CDR1 DFQATT and CDR2 SNEGSKA (reference sequence).

Note on this clonotype: A clone one base away is much larger, so this may be a read error. This chain joins TRBV6-2 or TRBV6-3 and TRBJ2-2, with D hard to call. The germline CDR1 and CDR2 sequences are MNHEY and SVGEGT. The CDR3 runs to 13 residues. Written as DNA, the CDR3 is TGTGCCGGCAGTTTAGGAGAGGCCGGGGAGCTGTTTTTT. The encoded protein is CAGSLGEAGELFF.

This clonotype is termed medium-sized. V gene TRBV19 combines with J gene TRBJ2-5; D unclear. CDR1 is LNHDA and CDR2 is SQIVND in the germline V gene (reference sequence). The CDR3 consists of 11 residues. Trimming took off 10 bases at V and 4 bases at J, with 10 bases between the two ends. CDR3 sequence: CAIRSGETQYF. The CDR3, as DNA: TGTGCCATAAGATCAGGAGAGACCCAGTACTTC.

The chain combines TRBV2 with TRBJ1-2; 7 positions match TRBD1. Germline V CDR1 and CDR2: SNHLY, FYNNEI. The CDR3 runs 15 residues. V lost 5 bases and J lost 4; bases outside the gene matches: 10. In DNA form, the CDR3 reads TGTGCCAGCAGTTACACAGGGGAAGGTAGCTATGGCTACACCTTC. Its protein is CASSYTGEGSYGYTF.